Listed below are T cell receptor beta chains from one sample, sequenced in a study of shared clonotypes between healthy human individuals. The assay was immunoSEQ multiplex PCR, and TCRdb's table has in-frame clones only and misses some. The table includes 2 million to 2.5 million clones, just under 95% detected once. Sequenced material: naive CD4+ T cells from PBMCs. The receptors were sampled from a man between 18 and 29 years old in good health. Some clones in this sample may be carry-over from other donors' samples. Each CDR3 is given with its conserved first and last residue. The D gene is left open where the match is weak. Expanded clones are given a class, and other clones once, few, many or no size at all.

D	size	V	J	length	CDR3	DNA
TRBD2	few	TRBV7-2	TRBJ2-7	18	CASSFNEPGGIIAYEQYF	TGTGCCAGCAGTTTTAATGAACCCGGGGGGATTATCGCCTACGAGCAGTACTTC
TRBD2	.	TRBV6-5	TRBJ2-5	14	CASSYLAGDETQYF	TGTGCCAGCAGTTATCTAGCGGGAGATGAGACCCAGTACTTC
.	.	TRBV25-1	TRBJ1-1	15	CASSVLGRKNTEAFF	TGTGCCAGCAGTGTGCTAGGAAGAAAGAACACTGAAGCTTTCTTT
TRBD1	.	TRBV6-1	TRBJ1-5	13	CASRTGDNQPQHF	TGTGCCAGCAGGACAGGGGACAATCAGCCCCAGCATTTT
.	.	TRBV7-3	TRBJ2-3	14	CASSLSAGTDTQYF	TGTGCCAGCAGCTTATCCGCGGGCACAGATACGCAGTATTTT
.	.	TRBV7-9	TRBJ1-1	14	CASSLEQLSTEAFF	TGTGCCAGCAGCTTAGAACAGCTGAGCACTGAAGCTTTCTTT
.	.	TRBV10-3	TRBJ2-1	13	CAISGVQGGEQFF	TGTGCCATCAGTGGGGTCCAGGGAGGTGAGCAGTTCTTC
TRBD2	.	TRBV11-2	TRBJ2-1	17	CASSLEGGTSGREEQFF	TGTGCCAGCAGCTTAGAAGGAGGGACTAGCGGGAGAGAGGAGCAGTTCTTC
TRBD2	.	TRBV18	TRBJ2-3	17	CASSELLAGVGTDTQYF	TGTGCCAGCTCAGAACTACTAGCGGGAGTTGGCACAGATACGCAGTATTTT
.	.	TRBV9	TRBJ2-7	16	CASSVAPPPGTSEQYF	TGTGCCAGCAGCGTCGCCCCTCCCCCAGGAACTAGCGAGCAGTACTTC
.	.	TRBV28	TRBJ2-1	11	CASKVEFEQFF	TGTGCCAGCAAGGTGGAGTTCGAGCAGTTCTTC
TRBD1	.	TRBV15	TRBJ1-1	15	CATSPAGTGFTEAFF	TGTGCCACCAGTCCAGCCGGGACAGGGTTTACTGAAGCTTTCTTT
TRBD1	.	TRBV2	TRBJ2-1	14	CASLRDSLYNEQFF	TGTGCCAGCCTCCGGGACAGCTTATACAATGAGCAGTTCTTC
.	.	TRBV7-2	TRBJ2-7	17	CASSLGLTWAASYEQYF	TGTGCCAGCAGCTTGGGACTCACCTGGGCAGCCTCCTACGAGCAGTACTTC
.	.	TRBV28	TRBJ2-3	15	CASSLQGGLADTQYF	TGTGCCAGCAGTTTACAAGGCGGGCTTGCAGATACGCAGTATTTT
TRBD2	.	TRBV19	TRBJ2-3	15	CASSPSGRGTDTQYF	TGTGCCAGTAGCCCTAGCGGGAGGGGCACAGATACGCAGTATTTT
.	.	TRBV7-9	TRBJ2-7	14	CASSLLQGPYEQYF	TGTGCCAGCAGCTTACTCCAGGGACCCTACGAGCAGTACTTC
.	.	TRBV27	TRBJ2-5	11	CASRNQETQYF	TGTGCCAGCAGAAACCAAGAGACCCAGTACTTC
.	.	TRBV20-1	TRBJ2-1	11	CSANSQTRQFF	TGCAGTGCTAATTCCCAAACCAGGCAGTTCTTC
.	.	TRBV5-4	TRBJ2-7	15	CASSSPRQESYEQYF	TGTGCCAGCAGTTCTCCCAGACAGGAGTCCTACGAGCAGTACTTC
.	.	TRBV9	TRBJ1-1	17	CASSVDAMRARGQEAFF	TGTGCCAGCAGCGTAGATGCTATGAGGGCACGGGGGCAGGAAGCTTTCTTT
TRBD2	.	TRBV7-3	TRBJ2-1	19	CASSRSPFGLAGGRGEQFF	TGTGCCAGCAGCCGAAGCCCATTTGGACTAGCGGGAGGAAGAGGCGAGCAGTTCTTC
TRBD1	.	TRBV9	TRBJ2-2	12	CASSGDSGELFF	TGTGCCAGCAGCGGGGACAGCGGGGAGCTGTTTTTT
.	.	TRBV18	TRBJ2-3	15	CASSQLAGFTDTQYF	TGTGCCAGCTCCCAACTCGCTGGCTTCACAGATACGCAGTATTTT
.	.	TRBV4-2	TRBJ2-1	12	CASSQDENRQFF	TGTGCCAGCAGCCAAGATGAGAACCGGCAGTTCTTC
.	.	TRBV4-3	TRBJ2-1	19	CASSQDPRGMASSYNEQFF	TGCGCCAGCAGCCAAGATCCTCGGGGAATGGCATCCTCCTACAATGAGCAGTTCTTC
TRBD2	.	TRBV4-3	TRBJ2-2	16	CASSQGLAANTGELFF	TGCGCCAGCAGCCAAGGACTAGCGGCGAACACCGGGGAGCTGTTTTTT
TRBD1	.	TRBV5-1	TRBJ1-3	19	CASSLIPRQGVLSGNTIYF	TGCGCCAGCAGCTTGATTCCTAGACAGGGGGTCCTCTCTGGAAACACCATATATTTT
TRBD2	.	TRBV27	TRBJ2-2	17	CASSFVGGRPHTGELFF	TGTGCCAGCAGTTTTGTCGGGGGGAGGCCTCACACCGGGGAGCTGTTTTTT
.	.	TRBV6-1	TRBJ1-2	14	CASSEAIRDHGYTF	TGTGCCAGCAGTGAAGCTATTAGGGACCATGGCTACACCTTC
.	.	TRBV5-5	TRBJ1-2	17	CASSLLDSRGRGYGYTF	TGTGCCAGCAGCTTGCTGGACTCGAGAGGAAGGGGCTATGGCTACACCTTC
TRBD1	.	TRBV5-4	TRBJ1-2	15	CASSGRDRPLYGYTF	TGTGCCAGCAGCGGCCGGGACAGGCCTCTCTATGGCTACACCTTC
.	.	TRBV7-9	TRBJ2-6	15	CASSLDSLWANVLTF	TGTGCCAGCAGCTTGGACAGCCTCTGGGCCAACGTCCTGACTTTC
.	once	TRBV18	TRBJ1-2	13	CASSPGHSYGYTF	TGTGCCAGCTCACCGGGACACTCCTATGGCTACACCTTC
.	once	TRBV5-5	TRBJ2-3	14	CASSSTTATDTQYF	TGTGCCAGCAGCTCAACGACCGCCACAGATACGCAGTATTTT
TRBD1	.	TRBV7-3	TRBJ2-2	17	CASSPSRDRLNTGELFF	TGTGCCAGCAGCCCGTCCCGGGACAGATTGAACACCGGGGAGCTGTTTTTT
.	.	TRBV19	TRBJ2-6	18	CASSIRLLIISGANVLTF	TGTGCCAGTAGTATCCGCCTCCTGATAATCTCTGGGGCCAACGTCCTGACTTTC
.	.	TRBV7-9	TRBJ1-3	13	CASSLGRDTTIYF	TGTGCCAGCAGCTTAGGACGGGACACCACCATATATTTT
TRBD2	.	TRBV7-2	TRBJ2-7	15	CASSLGGGNPYEQYF	TGTGCCAGCAGCTTAGGGGGGGGAAACCCCTACGAGCAGTACTTC
TRBD2	.	TRBV7-3	TRBJ2-2	18	CASSLGAGGSGRAGELFF	TGTGCCAGCAGCTTAGGTGCTGGCGGGAGCGGTAGAGCCGGGGAGCTGTTTTTT
.	.	TRBV10-3	TRBJ2-7	15	CAISETPTGFYEQYF	TGTGCCATCAGTGAGACCCCAACAGGGTTCTACGAGCAGTACTTC
.	.	TRBV28	TRBJ1-5	11	CASSGNQPQHF	TGTGCCAGCAGTGGGAATCAGCCCCAGCATTTT
.	.	TRBV5-1	TRBJ1-1	13	CASSLTGDTEAFF	TGCGCCAGCAGCTTGACTGGGGACACTGAAGCTTTCTTT
.	.	TRBV2	TRBJ2-7	14	CASRPTGQEDEQYF	TGTGCCAGCCGGCCAACAGGGCAGGAGGACGAGCAGTACTTC
TRBD1	.	TRBV6-5	TRBJ2-7	15	CASSRRTGGSPEQYF	TGTGCCAGCAGTCGGCGGACAGGGGGCTCTCCCGAGCAGTACTTC
TRBD1	.	TRBV5-1	TRBJ2-5	14	CASSLQGVGETQYF	TGCGCCAGCAGCCTCCAGGGGGTAGGGGAGACCCAGTACTTC
.	few	TRBV9	TRBJ1-1	14	CASSALGVGTEAFF	TGTGCCAGCAGCGCGTTGGGGGTAGGAACTGAAGCTTTCTTT
TRBD1	once	TRBV6-6	TRBJ2-3	14	CASSYSTGQGTQYF	TGTGCCAGCAGTTACTCGACAGGGCAAGGTACGCAGTATTTT
.	.	TRBV14	TRBJ2-7	13	CASSLGLTYEQYF	TGTGCCAGCAGCTTAGGACTGACCTACGAGCAGTACTTC
TRBD2	.	TRBV29-1	TRBJ2-3	14	CSVEGLAGGDTQYF	TGCAGCGTGGAGGGACTAGCGGGAGGAGATACGCAGTATTTT
.	few	TRBV6-5	TRBJ1-1	13	CASSYSKNTEAFF	TGTGCCAGCAGTTACTCCAAGAACACTGAAGCTTTCTTT
.	.	TRBV4-2	TRBJ2-1	14	CASSRTGSGDEQFF	TGTGCCAGCAGCCGAACGGGGTCTGGCGATGAGCAGTTCTTC
.	.	TRBV11-2	TRBJ2-3	14	CASSLTGSTDTQYF	TGTGCCAGCAGCTTAACAGGGTCTACAGATACGCAGTATTTT
.	.	TRBV7-8	TRBJ1-1	12	CASSLINREAFF	TGTGCCAGCAGCTTAATTAACAGGGAAGCTTTCTTT
.	.	TRBV7-2	TRBJ1-3	15	CASSLGQISGNTIYF	TGTGCCAGCAGCTTAGGACAGATCTCTGGAAACACCATATATTTT